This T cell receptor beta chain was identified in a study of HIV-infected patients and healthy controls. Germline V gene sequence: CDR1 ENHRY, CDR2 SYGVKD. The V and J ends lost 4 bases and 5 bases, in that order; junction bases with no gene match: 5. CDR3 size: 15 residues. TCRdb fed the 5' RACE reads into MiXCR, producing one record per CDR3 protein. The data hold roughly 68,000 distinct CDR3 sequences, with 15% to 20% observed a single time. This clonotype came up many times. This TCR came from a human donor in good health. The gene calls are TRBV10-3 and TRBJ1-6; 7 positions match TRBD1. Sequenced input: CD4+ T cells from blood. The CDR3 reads CAISGQTGNNSPLHF. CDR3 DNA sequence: TGTGCCATCAGTGGTCAGACAGGGAATAATTCACCCCTCCACTTT.